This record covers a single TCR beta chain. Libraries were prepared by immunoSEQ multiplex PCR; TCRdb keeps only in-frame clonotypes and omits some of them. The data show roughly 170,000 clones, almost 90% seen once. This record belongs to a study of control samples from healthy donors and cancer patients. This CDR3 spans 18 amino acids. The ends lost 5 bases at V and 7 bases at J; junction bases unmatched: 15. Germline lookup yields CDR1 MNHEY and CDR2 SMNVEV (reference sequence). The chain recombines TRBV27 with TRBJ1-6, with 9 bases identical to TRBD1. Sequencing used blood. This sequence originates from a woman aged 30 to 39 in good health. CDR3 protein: CASSIFGDRAMSNSPLHF. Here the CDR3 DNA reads TGTGCCAGCAGTATTTTTGGGGACAGGGCCATGTCCAATTCACCCCTCCACTTT.